The 27 T cell receptor beta chains reported below all come from one sample, sequenced in a study of cytomegalovirus exposure and HLA in healthy donors. Use of 60 Vbeta and 13 Jbeta primers characterized the PCR. Some clones are missing from TCRdb's copy, which holds only in-frame ones; the method was immunoSEQ multiplex PCR. Of about 200,000 clones in the sample, around 86% were seen once. Input material: PBMCs. The receptors were gathered from a woman in her 50s in good health and CMV-seropositive.

V gene TRBV15 combines with J gene TRBJ1-4; 10 nucleotides line up with TRBD1. Germline V CDR1 and CDR2: LNHNV, YYDKDF (reference sequence). This CDR3 region has 14 residues. J gave up 7 bases and V 4 bases, and 3 bases lay outside the gene matches. The CDR3 protein is CATSTGTGVEKLFF. Here the CDR3 DNA reads TGTGCCACCAGCACCGGGACAGGGGTTGAAAAACTGTTTTTT.

This clone was observed a few times. This chain links TRBV19 with TRBJ2-3; perhaps TRBD1 as D (6 bases). This CDR3 region has 13 residues. CDR1 and CDR2 (germline): LNHDA, SQIVND (reference sequence). Trimming left V 6 bases short and J 11 bases short, with 18 bases between. The CDR3 bases are TGTGCCAGTAGCTCTCTCACAGGGAATTTGCAGTATTTT. Amino acids: CASSSLTGNLQYF.

The chain joins TRBV5-3 to TRBJ2-3, with 8 bases aligning to TRBD1. TRBV5-3 is sorted into the ORF group, with uncertain function. The CDR3 spans 12 residues. V shed 5 bases and J 5 bases; nucleotides not matched to a gene: 1. The CDR3 bases are TGTGCCAGAAGGACAGGGGAAGATACGCAGTATTTT. Amino acid sequence: CARRTGEDTQYF.

The chain has TRBV5-1 and TRBJ2-1; D perhaps matches TRBD1 (5 bases). This CDR3 has 15 residues. V lost 1 base and J 5 bases, leaving 13 bases between the germline ends. Germline V gene lookup returns CDR1 SGHRS and CDR2 YFSETQ. This CDR3 is CASSLKVGPNNEQFF. The CDR3 nucleotides read TGCGCCAGCAGCTTGAAGGTGGGGCCCAACAATGAGCAGTTCTTC. The full variable domain, in which reference TRBV5-1 and TRBJ2-1 provide the parts outside the CDR3, is KAGVTQTPRYLIKTRGQQVTLSCSPISGHRSVSWYQQTPGQGLQFLFEYFSETQRNKGNFPGRFSGRQFSNSRSEMNVSTLELGDSALYLCASSLKVGPNNEQFFGPGTRLTVL.

This clone was counted once. This sequence joins TRBV19 and TRBJ2-2; TRBD2 might be the D (6 bases). Germline V gives CDR1 LNHDA, CDR2 SQIVND (reference sequence). The CDR3 spans 13 residues. Deletions cut 7 bases from V and 7 bases from J, with 13 bases between. The CDR3 loop reads CASNAIGGGELFF. The DNA for the CDR3 is TGTGCCAGTAACGCCATCGGGGGCGGGGAGCTGTTTTTT.

The table lists this clone with a count of one. The chain is built from TRBV5-4 and TRBJ2-1; the D gene is possibly TRBD1 (6 bases). Germline V CDR1 and CDR2: SGHNT, YYREEE (reference sequence). V was cut by 5 bases and J by 7 bases, with 13 bases left in between. The CDR3 is 13 residues long. The DNA of the CDR3 is TGTGCCAGCAGTCCAACAGGGCCGAATGAGCAGTTCTTC. Protein product: CASSPTGPNEQFF. Using reference TRBV5-4 and TRBJ2-1 for the parts outside the CDR3, the full variable domain is ETGVTQSPTHLIKTRGQQVTLRCSSQSGHNTVSWYQQALGQGPQFIFQYYREEENGRGNFPPRFSGLQFPNYSSELNVNALELDDSALYLCASSPTGPNEQFFGPGTRLTVL.

The chain carries TRBV27 and TRBJ2-5, with D possibly TRBD1 on 5 matching bases. Germline assignment: CDR1 MNHEY and CDR2 SMNVEV (reference sequence). CDR3 length equals 15 residues. Trimming removed 3 bases at V and 2 bases at J, with 13 bases between. This CDR3 reads CASSLEGARQETQYF. CDR3 coding DNA: TGTGCCAGCAGTTTGGAAGGGGCCCGGCAAGAGACCCAGTACTTC.

The chain joins TRBV5-4 to TRBJ2-5, with D possibly matching TRBD2 (6 bases). The CDR3 extends over 16 amino acids. The V and J ends lost 0 bases and 5 bases respectively, with 17 bases between them. Germline V lookup: CDR1 SGHNT, CDR2 YYREEE (reference sequence). The CDR3 nucleotides read TGTGCCAGCAGCTTGGCTGGAGGGGTTCTGATTGAGACCCAGTACTTC. It translates to CASSLAGGVLIETQYF. Using reference TRBV5-4 and TRBJ2-5 for the parts outside the CDR3, the full variable domain is ETGVTQSPTHLIKTRGQQVTLRCSSQSGHNTVSWYQQALGQGPQFIFQYYREEENGRGNFPPRFSGLQFPNYSSELNVNALELDDSALYLCASSLAGGVLIETQYFGPGTRLLVL.

In its sample, this clone was seen once. The chain joins TRBV2 to TRBJ2-1; D possibly corresponds to TRBD1 (6 bases). From germline, CDR1 is SNHLY and CDR2 FYNNEI. The V gene lost 7 bases and the J gene lost 4 bases, with 14 bases spanning the gap. The CDR3 runs to 14 residues. This CDR3 reads CASTSGTRYNEQFF. The CDR3 DNA reads TGTGCCAGCACCTCGGGGACACGTTACAATGAGCAGTTCTTC.

Details on this clone: The junction shows a germline mismatch at one end, possibly a read error. The chain combines TRBV7-9 with TRBJ2-4, with 12 bases that match TRBD1. CDR1 SEHNR and CDR2 FQNEAQ come from the germline V gene (reference sequence). The CDR3 is 15 residues long. CDR3 loop: CASSTGTGGKNSQYF. CDR3 coding DNA: TGTGCCAGCAGCACCGGGACAGGGGGCAAAAACAGTCAGTACTTC.

This clone has a single count. The CDR3 nucleotides read TGTGCCAGCAGCTTAGAGGCAGGGATTGGAAACACCATATATTTT. Translating gives CASSLEAGIGNTIYF. The chain uses TRBV7-6 and TRBJ1-3; possible D gene TRBD1, 5 bases. Germline V gene lookup returns CDR1 SGHVS and CDR2 FNYEAQ. This CDR3 spans 15 amino acids. V was cut by 1 base and J by 3 bases, with 10 bases left in between.

The V gene is TRBV7-3, the J gene TRBJ2-2; D is ambiguous. The germline CDR1 and CDR2 sequences are SGHTA and FQGTGA. V was trimmed by 3 bases and J by 0 bases, leaving 11 bases between them. The CDR3 consists of 16 residues. In DNA form, the CDR3 reads TGTGCCAGCAGCTTGGGCGCGTGGACGAACACCGGGGAGCTGTTTTTT. Its protein is CASSLGAWTNTGELFF.

This clone was seen just once. The chain links TRBV7-2 to TRBJ1-2; tentative D call: TRBD1 (6 bases). The V end was cut by 5 bases, the J end by 2 bases, with 18 bases between. CDR1 is SGHTA and CDR2 is FQGNSA in the germline V gene. This CDR3 contains 16 residues. The CDR3 DNA sequence: TGTGCCAGCAGCCAATATCCCCGACAGGCGAACTATGGCTACACCTTC. Translating it yields CASSQYPRQANYGYTF.

The genes are TRBV5-1 and TRBJ2-1, with TRBD2 matching 7 bases. This CDR3 spans 15 amino acids. Trimming took 6 bases from V and 0 from J; bases not matched to a gene: 6. Germline V lookup: CDR1 SGHRS, CDR2 YFSETQ. The CDR3: CASTAGLSSYNEQFF. The CDR3 bases are TGCGCCAGCACGGCGGGACTAAGCTCCTACAATGAGCAGTTCTTC.

The rearrangement uses TRBV2 and TRBJ2-3; 8 bases match TRBD2. The CDR3 length is 16 residues. With 4 bases clipped from V and 1 base from J, the junction kept 7 bases outside the gene matches. Germline CDR1 is SNHLY and CDR2 is FYNNEI. In DNA form, the CDR3 reads TGTGCCAGCAGTGTCGAGAATAGCGGGGGCACAGATACGCAGTATTTT. The encoded protein is CASSVENSGGTDTQYF.

A single count supports this clone. The chain has TRBV9 and TRBJ1-1, with 8 bases matching TRBD1. V was pared by 4 bases and J by 5 bases, with 7 bases of the junction left unmatched. CDR1 is SGDLS and CDR2 is YYNGEE in the germline V gene. CDR3 size: 14 residues. CDR3 sequence reads: CASSPRTGRTEAFF. CDR3 nucleotide sequence: TGTGCCAGCAGCCCCCGGACAGGGAGGACTGAAGCTTTCTTT.

In this sample, this clone turned up a few times. The chain carries TRBV19 and TRBJ1-5; no reliable D call. Germline V gene lookup returns CDR1 LNHDA and CDR2 SQIVND (reference sequence). Deletions cut 3 bases from V and 3 bases from J, with 15 bases between. The CDR3 is made up of 16 amino acids. The CDR3 loop reads CASSIYPDGVNQPQHF. Written as DNA, the CDR3 is TGTGCCAGTAGTATTTACCCCGACGGGGTCAATCAGCCCCAGCATTTT.

The J gene is TRBJ1-6, the V gene TRBV6-1, with D perhaps TRBD1 (5 bases). Germline values: CDR1 MNHNS, CDR2 SASEGT. V gave up 1 base and J gave up 0 bases, with 10 bases separating them. The CDR3 covers 17 residues. This CDR3 reads CASSEEQASSYNSPLHF. The CDR3 DNA reads as TGTGCCAGCAGTGAAGAACAGGCGAGCTCCTATAATTCACCCCTCCACTTT.

This chain uses TRBV2 with TRBJ2-3; 8 nucleotides match TRBD1. The CDR3 has 14 residues. Germline V gene lookup returns CDR1 SNHLY and CDR2 FYNNEI. The V segment lost 5 bases and the J segment 5 bases; nucleotides outside the gene matches: 6. DNA of the CDR3: TGTGCCAGCAGTAAGACAGGGGTGAAAGATACGCAGTATTTT. Amino acid sequence: CASSKTGVKDTQYF.

The V gene is TRBV19, the J gene TRBJ2-5; TRBD1 might be the D (7 bases). Germline lookup yields CDR1 LNHDA and CDR2 SQIVND (reference sequence). The V end lost 1 base, the J end lost 10 bases, and 19 bases lay between the germline ends. This CDR3 has 15 amino acids. This CDR3 is CASSIGAGGTRVQYF. The CDR3 coding sequence is TGTGCCAGTAGTATAGGGGCAGGGGGGACCAGAGTCCAGTACTTC.

The chain joins TRBV9 to TRBJ1-4, with 7 bases matching TRBD1. V gave up 4 bases and J gave up 6 bases; unmatched junction bases: 6. CDR3 length: 14 residues. Germline V lookup: CDR1 SGDLS, CDR2 YYNGEE. The CDR3 DNA reads TGTGCCAGCAGCAAAGGAACAGGGGATGAAAAACTGTTTTTT. Translation gives CASSKGTGDEKLFF.

As for this clone: The junction and the germline gene differ at one end; a read error may be behind it. The chain employs TRBV7-3 and TRBJ2-3, with a tentative D call TRBD1 (6 bases). CDR1 is SGHTA and CDR2 is FQGTGA in the germline V gene. This CDR3 has 14 residues. CDR3 sequence (DNA): TGTGCCAGCAGCTACGACAGGAACACAGATGCGCAGTATTTT. Its protein is CASSYDRNTDAQYF.

The rearrangement links TRBV15 to TRBJ1-1; 9 bases are shared with TRBD1. The CDR3 loop spans 16 amino acids. V lost 2 bases to trimming and J lost 3 bases; unmatched junction nucleotides: 7. Looked up from germline, CDR1 is LNHNV and CDR2 is YYDKDF (reference sequence). The CDR3 DNA follows: TGTGCCACCAGCAGACAAAACAGGGGGCGCCACACTGAAGCTTTCTTT. Protein sequence: CATSRQNRGRHTEAFF.

The V call is TRBV19, the J call TRBJ1-6; TRBD1 is a possible D gene (5 bases). Germline V lookup: CDR1 LNHDA, CDR2 SQIVND (reference sequence). The CDR3 spans 13 residues. V was trimmed by 9 bases and J by 6 bases, leaving 12 bases between them. CDR3 loop: CASGTGFNSPLHF. The CDR3 DNA sequence: TGTGCCAGCGGTACAGGTTTTAATTCACCCCTCCACTTT.

This clone was counted between two and nine times. This chain uses TRBV5-1 with TRBJ2-7; TRBD1 agrees at 10 bases. The CDR3 contains 15 residues. Germline lookup yields CDR1 SGHRS and CDR2 YFSETQ. The ends lost 4 bases at V and 6 bases at J; junction bases unmatched: 10. Here the CDR3 DNA reads TGCGCCAGCAGCCCAGGAGGGACAGGGGTCGCCGAGCAGTACTTC. Translation: CASSPGGTGVAEQYF.

Note on this clone: Germline is not matched at one junction end, which may reflect a read error. V usage is TRBV7-9 and J usage is TRBJ2-2, with a weak D call TRBD1 (6 bases). CDR1 and CDR2 (germline): SEHNR, FQNEAQ (reference sequence). The CDR3 is 18 amino acids. The CDR3, as DNA: TGTTCCAGCAGCTTAGGTGTTCGGAGCAGGGGACACACCGGGGAGCTGTTTTTT. Encoded protein: CSSSLGVRSRGHTGELFF. Supplemented by reference TRBV7-9 and TRBJ2-2, the full variable domain reads DTGVSQNPRHKITKRGQNVTFRCDPISEHNRLYWYRQTLGQGPEFLTYFQNEAQLEKSRLLSDRFSAERPKGSFSTLEIQRTEQGDSAMYLCSSSLGVRSRGHTGELFFGEGSRLTVL.

This chain joins TRBV6-1 and TRBJ1-2; D perhaps matches TRBD1 (6 bases). The CDR3 is 13 residues long. The germline gives CDR1 MNHNS, CDR2 SASEGT. Trimming removed 5 bases at V and 4 bases at J, with 11 bases between. The DNA of the CDR3 is TGTGCCAGCAGTCCCCCGGACAGCTATGGCTACACCTTC. This gives the protein CASSPPDSYGYTF.